Following are 28 T cell receptor beta chains from one sample sequenced in a study of control samples from healthy donors and cancer patients. Sequencing was performed with immunoSEQ multiplex PCR; in TCRdb, only in-frame clones are kept and a portion is missing. The sample consists of more than 120,000 clones, about nine tenths of them appearing once. The material sequenced was blood. These receptors came from a man in his thirties or forties in good health.

The V and J genes are TRBV30 and TRBJ1-2; a possible D gene is TRBD1 (6 bases). Deletions cut 8 bases from V and 0 bases from J, with 13 bases between. The CDR3 has 13 amino acids. In germline, CDR1 is GTSNPN, CDR2 SVGIG (reference sequence). Written as DNA, the CDR3 is TGTGCCGCCAACAGGGACTCTAACTATGGCTACACCTTC. Encoded protein: CAANRDSNYGYTF.

This chain joins TRBV5-8 and TRBJ2-1; D is uncertain. Looked up from germline, CDR1 is SGHTS and CDR2 is YDEGEE. The CDR3 runs to 15 residues. V was clipped by 6 bases and J by 1 base, with 14 bases between them. The CDR3 protein is CASIPPGLSYNEQFF. DNA for the CDR3: TGTGCCAGCATCCCCCCGGGCTTATCCTACAATGAGCAGTTCTTC.

A few counts support this clone. J is TRBJ2-2 and V is TRBV25-1; a possible D gene is TRBD1 (6 bases). The CDR3 spans 11 residues. V lost 7 bases and J 6 bases, leaving 6 bases between the germline ends. Germline V CDR1 and CDR2: MGHDK, SYGVNS. In DNA, the CDR3 is TGTGCCAGCACAGGGGCCGGGGAGCTGTTTTTT. It specifies CASTGAGELFF.

The DNA of the CDR3 is TGTGCCAGCAGCTTAGCCCCGGTCGATGAGCAGTTCTTC. Protein sequence: CASSLAPVDEQFF. This chain joins TRBV7-3 and TRBJ2-1; D unresolved. The V gene lost 2 bases and the J gene lost 8 bases, with 10 bases spanning the gap. Germline lookup yields CDR1 SGHTA and CDR2 FQGTGA. This CDR3 contains 13 residues.

V is TRBV15 and J is TRBJ2-1; TRBD1 matches at 7 bases. The J segment lost 5 bases and the V segment lost 2 bases, leaving 6 bases of the junction unmatched. The CDR3 contains 15 residues. Per germline, CDR1 LNHNV and CDR2 YYDKDF (reference sequence). CDR3: CATSRPGQSNNEQFF. CDR3 coding DNA: TGTGCCACCAGCAGACCGGGACAGTCGAACAATGAGCAGTTCTTC.

The chain is built from TRBV27 and TRBJ1-2, with no clear D. Trimming removed 5 bases from V and 6 bases from J, with 16 bases in between. CDR1 is MNHEY, CDR2 SMNVEV, per germline (reference sequence). This CDR3 region has 14 residues. DNA for the CDR3: TGTGCCAGCAGTCCAAGAGGAGGGCGGGATGGCTACACCTTC. It yields the protein CASSPRGGRDGYTF.

V is TRBV6-5 and J is TRBJ2-1, with 7 bases fitting TRBD1. CDR3 length: 14 residues. V was clipped by 5 bases and J by 4 bases; unmatched bases: 5. The germline V gene has CDR1 MNHEY and CDR2 SVGAGI. The CDR3 protein is CASSLGQRYNEQFF. CDR3 coding DNA: TGTGCCAGCAGTCTGGGACAGCGATACAATGAGCAGTTCTTC.

The chain combines TRBV11-2 with TRBJ2-1, with 11 positions matching TRBD2. V lost 0 bases and J lost 4; bases outside the gene matches: 5. Germline CDR1 is SGHAT and CDR2 is FQNNGV. CDR3 length equals 17 residues. CDR3 region: CASSLDLTSGKYNEQFF. CDR3 DNA sequence: TGTGCCAGCAGCTTAGATTTGACTAGCGGGAAATACAATGAGCAGTTCTTC.

V and J are TRBV1 and TRBJ1-3. TRBV1 is a pseudogene locus. CDR3 size: 17 residues. This chain's CDR3 is CTSSRDRGSFSGNTIYF. The CDR3 DNA follows: TGCACCAGCAGCCGGGACCGAGGGTCCTTCTCTGGAAACACCATATATTTT.

This chain links TRBV14 with TRBJ2-1, with D possibly TRBD2 on 5 matching bases. This CDR3 is built from 18 residues. Trimming shortened V by 0 bases and J by 1 base, and 16 bases separated the two germline ends. Looked up from germline, CDR1 is SGHDN and CDR2 is FVKESK. In DNA form, the CDR3 reads TGTGCCAGCAGCCAAGATCTATCCGGACTCCTATCCTACAATGAGCAGTTCTTC. Its protein product is CASSQDLSGLLSYNEQFF.

The rearrangement uses TRBV10-2 and TRBJ2-1; 8 nucleotides match TRBD2. J lost 2 bases, V lost 2 bases, and 2 bases had no gene match. This CDR3 contains 15 residues. Germline values: CDR1 WSHSY, CDR2 SAAADI. This CDR3 reads CASSERGGPYNEQFF. CDR3 bases: TGCGCCAGCAGTGAGCGGGGGGGCCCCTACAATGAGCAGTTCTTC.

The J gene is TRBJ1-5, the V gene TRBV27; no firm D call. Trimming took 5 bases from V and 7 from J, leaving 12 bases between them. The CDR3 is 13 residues long. Germline V CDR1 and CDR2: MNHEY, SMNVEV (reference sequence). The DNA of the CDR3 is TGTGCCAGCAGTCTCTCTAGGGAACAGCCCCAGCATTTT. Translating it yields CASSLSREQPQHF.

V and J are TRBV18 and TRBJ1-2; D not certain. The germline V gene encodes CDR1 KGHSH and CDR2 LQKENI. V was clipped by 3 bases and J by 4 bases, with 12 bases between them. CDR3 length: 14 residues. The CDR3 reads CASSPFRDTYGYTF. DNA for the CDR3: TGTGCCAGCTCACCTTTCCGGGATACCTATGGCTACACCTTC.

V and J are TRBV11-3 and TRBJ1-1; D may be TRBD1 (6 bases). Germline CDR1 reads SGHNT; CDR2 reads YENEEA. CDR3 size: 13 residues. The V gene lost 6 bases and the J gene lost 3 bases, with 11 bases spanning the gap. The CDR3 coding sequence is TGTGCCAGCAGTACAGGGAGATACACTGAAGCTTTCTTT. It specifies CASSTGRYTEAFF.

This chain uses TRBV30 with TRBJ1-2, with D possibly matching TRBD1 (5 bases). V shed 1 base and J shed 0 bases, with 9 bases lying between them. CDR1 and CDR2 (germline): GTSNPN, SVGIG (reference sequence). The CDR3 totals 14 residues. CDR3 DNA: TGTGCCTGGAGTGAGACAGTAGCTAACTATGGCTACACCTTC. This codes for CAWSETVANYGYTF.

This chain uses TRBV7-9 with TRBJ2-7; 9 nucleotides match TRBD1. The CDR3 length is 14 residues. Unmatched junction bases numbered 7, after V lost 5 bases and J lost 5 bases. Germline values: CDR1 SEHNR, CDR2 FQNEAQ (reference sequence). The CDR3 nucleotides are TGTGCCAGCAGCCACGGACAGGGGTCCCACGAGCAGTACTTC. It encodes CASSHGQGSHEQYF.

The rearrangement uses TRBV5-6 and TRBJ1-1; 7 bases fit TRBD1. There are 15 residues in the CDR3. V lost 4 bases, J lost 0 bases, and 6 bases stayed unmatched. Per germline, CDR1 SGHDT and CDR2 YYEEEE. The CDR3 loop reads CASSPGQGVNTEAFF. CDR3 nucleotides: TGTGCCAGCAGCCCGGGGCAGGGGGTGAACACTGAAGCTTTCTTT.

This sequence joins TRBV29-1 and TRBJ1-4, with D possibly TRBD1 on 5 matching bases. The germline V and J ends were trimmed by 4 bases and 5 bases, with 8 bases remaining between them. Germline CDR1 reads SQVTM; CDR2 reads ANQGSEA. The CDR3 extends over 12 amino acids. The CDR3 coding sequence is TGCAGCGTTGGTGGGGGGAATGAAAAACTGTTTTTT. Translation gives CSVGGGNEKLFF.

The chain links TRBV5-1 to TRBJ2-7; D unclear. Germline values: CDR1 SGHRS, CDR2 YFSETQ. The CDR3 loop spans 15 amino acids. V was clipped by 3 bases and J by 4 bases, with 17 bases between them. CDR3 bases: TGCGCCAGCAGCTGGGAATCCCAAAACCGGTACGAGCAGTACTTC. This gives the protein CASSWESQNRYEQYF.

This sequence joins TRBV5-1 and TRBJ1-1; D is perhaps TRBD1 (5 bases). The CDR3 is made up of 15 amino acids. V lost 2 bases and J 1 base, leaving 12 bases between the germline ends. In germline, CDR1 is SGHRS, CDR2 YFSETQ. The CDR3 nucleotides are TGCGCCAGCAGCTTTGATGGACACCGGAACACTGAAGCTTTCTTT. Residues: CASSFDGHRNTEAFF.

The rearrangement links TRBV6-1 to TRBJ1-2; the D gene is possibly TRBD1 (5 bases). Trimming pared 7 bases from V and 3 bases from J, leaving 12 bases between. The germline V gene has CDR1 MNHNS and CDR2 SASEGT. There are 13 residues in the CDR3. This CDR3 is CASTLGVDYGYTF. CDR3 bases: TGTGCCAGCACCTTAGGGGTTGACTATGGCTACACCTTC.

The rearrangement uses TRBV19 and TRBJ1-1; D is unresolved. Trimming left V 8 bases short and J 8 bases short, with 15 bases between. This CDR3 comprises 12 residues. CDR1 and CDR2 from the germline V gene are LNHDA and SQIVND (reference sequence). CDR3 in amino acids: CASRGRSSEAFF. In DNA, the CDR3 is TGTGCCAGTCGCGGGAGGAGTTCCGAAGCTTTCTTT. The variable domain in full, with the rest retrieved from reference TRBV19 and TRBJ1-1, is DGGITQSPKYLFRKEGQNVTLSCEQNLNHDAMYWYRQDPGQGLRLIYYSQIVNDFQKGDIAEGYSVSREKKESFPLTVTSAQKNPTAFYLCASRGRSSEAFFGQGTRLTVV.

This chain joins TRBV12-3 or TRBV12-4 and TRBJ2-2, with 7 bases lining up with TRBD1. This CDR3 has 13 amino acids. Unmatched junction bases numbered 3, after V lost 6 bases and J lost 5 bases. In nucleotides, the CDR3 is TGTGCCAGCAGGCCGACAGGGACCGGGGAGCTGTTTTTT. Protein product: CASRPTGTGELFF.

The chain employs TRBV11-2 and TRBJ1-2, with TRBD1 as a possible D gene (5 bases). Germline CDR1 reads SGHAT; CDR2 reads FQNNGV. The CDR3 covers 15 residues. Trimming stripped 0 bases from V and 4 bases from J, with 12 bases between. CDR3: CASSLELTAFYGYTF. For the CDR3, the DNA is TGTGCCAGCAGCTTAGAATTGACAGCGTTCTATGGCTACACCTTC.

CDR3: CASSYSIVYEQYF. The DNA for the CDR3 is TGTGCCAGCAGTTACTCGATAGTCTACGAGCAGTACTTC. The chain couples TRBV6-6 to TRBJ2-7; D remains unclear. In germline, CDR1 is MNHNY, CDR2 SVGAGI (reference sequence). V lost 0 bases and J 3 bases, leaving 6 bases between the germline ends. The CDR3 length is 13 residues.

The V gene is TRBV19, the J gene TRBJ1-2; 7 bases agree with TRBD1. Germline CDR1 and CDR2: LNHDA and SQIVND (reference sequence). The CDR3 runs to 14 residues. V was pared by 4 bases and J by 3 bases, with 5 bases of the junction left unmatched. The CDR3 loop reads CASSREGADYGYTF. The DNA of the CDR3 is TGTGCCAGTAGTAGAGAGGGGGCCGACTATGGCTACACCTTC.

V is TRBV29-1 and J is TRBJ2-1; 9 nucleotides align to TRBD1. The CDR3 loop spans 13 amino acids. V was clipped by 3 bases and J by 5 bases; unmatched bases: 2. Germline CDR1 SQVTM, CDR2 ANQGSEA. CDR3 bases: TGCAGCGTTGAGCGGGACAGGGACAATGAGCAGTTCTTC. Translation: CSVERDRDNEQFF.

The chain joins TRBV2 to TRBJ1-5, with a tentative D call TRBD1 (5 bases). CDR3 length: 18 residues. CDR1 and CDR2 from the germline V gene are SNHLY and FYNNEI. V lost 0 bases to trimming and J lost 3 bases, with 18 bases between them. The CDR3 DNA reads TGTGCCAGCAGTGAAGCTCGGAGGAGGGGATATATCAATCAGCCCCAGCATTTT. This sequence encodes CASSEARRRGYINQPQHF.